This passage covers 19 T cell receptor beta chains from one sample sequenced in a study of shared clonotypes between healthy human individuals. Only in-frame clones appear in the TCRdb table, and some are missing; sequencing was by immunoSEQ multiplex PCR. The repertoire holds about 2.4 million clones, approximately 94% seen once, with 0.11% to 0.15% in the top ten. The sample taken for sequencing was naive CD4+ T cells sorted from blood. As to subset: CD45RA+ positively selected. The receptors were sampled from a man younger than 35 in good health.

A word on this clone: The same CDR3 can be traced to other DNA sequences in this sample. The genes are TRBV9 and TRBJ2-1; weak D call: TRBD1 (5 bases). The length of the CDR3 is 13 residues. CDR1 is SGDLS and CDR2 is YYNGEE in the germline V gene. Trimming cost V 0 bases and J 7 bases, with 8 bases left between them. The DNA of the CDR3 is TGTGCCAGCAGCGTAGGGACACTAAATGAGCAGTTCTTC. It translates to CASSVGTLNEQFF.

V and J are TRBV6-6 and TRBJ2-3, with 8 bases aligning to TRBD1. Germline V gene data show CDR1 as MNHNY and CDR2 as SVGAGI (reference sequence). J was trimmed by 0 bases and V by 2 bases; bases with no gene match: 1. CDR3 length: 15 residues. The CDR3 nucleotides read TGTGCCAGCAGTTACACAGGGGGAAGCACAGATACGCAGTATTTT. Its translation is CASSYTGGSTDTQYF.

This clone came up once. This chain joins TRBV6-6 and TRBJ1-2; a weak D match, TRBD1 (6 bases). Trimming pared 6 bases from V and 5 bases from J, leaving 13 bases between. CDR1 and CDR2 from the germline V gene are MNHNY and SVGAGI (reference sequence). This CDR3 spans 13 amino acids. CDR3 in amino acids: CASSSTGRYGYTF. CDR3 bases: TGTGCCAGCAGCTCGACAGGACGTTATGGCTACACCTTC.

This rearrangement joins TRBV6-1 to TRBJ2-7; D is perhaps TRBD1 (5 bases). Trimming took off 8 bases at V and 4 bases at J, with 12 bases between the two ends. The CDR3 consists of 12 residues. The germline V gene encodes CDR1 MNHNS and CDR2 SASEGT. The CDR3 nucleotides read TGTGCCAGCGCCGATTCAGGGTACGAGCAGTACTTC. Residues: CASADSGYEQYF.

This rearrangement joins TRBV7-9 to TRBJ2-7, with 10 bases matching TRBD1. CDR3 length: 14 amino acids. The V gene's germline CDR1 is SEHNR and CDR2 FQNEAQ (reference sequence). V lost 10 bases and J lost 6; bases outside the gene matches: 12. Here the CDR3 DNA reads TGTGCCATCTTCCGCGGGGACAGGGGATCCGAGCAGTACTTC. Its translation is CAIFRGDRGSEQYF.

The chain joins TRBV2 to TRBJ1-5; D possibly corresponds to TRBD1 (6 bases). The CDR3 has 15 residues. The V end lost 4 bases, the J end lost 2 bases, and 12 bases lay between the germline ends. Germline values: CDR1 SNHLY, CDR2 FYNNEI. CDR3 amino acids: CASSGGGQGNQPQHF. The CDR3 region has the DNA TGTGCCAGCAGTGGCGGGGGGCAGGGCAATCAGCCCCAGCATTTT. The complete variable domain, with remaining parts taken from reference TRBV2 and TRBJ1-5, reads EPEVTQTPSHQVTQMGQEVILRCVPISNHLYFYWYRQILGQKVEFLVSFYNNEISEKSEIFDDQFSVERPDGSNFTLKIRSTKLEDSAMYFCASSGGGQGNQPQHFGDGTRLSIL.

This rearrangement joins TRBV27 to TRBJ2-1, with a weak D call TRBD2 (6 bases). The germline CDR1 and CDR2 sequences are MNHEY and SMNVEV (reference sequence). The CDR3 is 13 residues long. V lost 9 bases and J 6 bases, leaving 15 bases between the germline ends. The CDR3 loop is CASGDGGVNEQFF. In DNA, the CDR3 is TGTGCCAGTGGAGATGGCGGGGTCAATGAGCAGTTCTTC.

The chain couples TRBV9 to TRBJ1-2; the D gene is possibly TRBD1 (6 bases). V dropped 2 bases and J dropped 5 bases, with 13 bases sitting between them. Germline lookup yields CDR1 SGDLS and CDR2 YYNGEE. The CDR3 contains 14 residues. The CDR3 nucleotides read TGTGCCAGCAGCGTTGGCGGGACATCTTATGGCTACACCTTC. It is translated as CASSVGGTSYGYTF.

The J gene is TRBJ2-7, the V gene TRBV27; TRBD2 matches at 7 bases. Per germline, CDR1 MNHEY and CDR2 SMNVEV (reference sequence). V trimming: 8 bases; J trimming: 2 bases; junction bases outside the gene matches: 9. CDR3 length equals 14 residues. The CDR3 bases are TGTGCCAGCTCTTCAGCGGGGCCCCCCTACGAGCAGTACTTC. It is translated as CASSSAGPPYEQYF.

This clone occurred a few times. The chain carries TRBV6-1 and TRBJ1-5, with TRBD1 as a possible D gene (5 bases). Trimming left V 3 bases short and J 4 bases short, with 10 bases between. The V gene's germline CDR1 is MNHNS and CDR2 SASEGT. The CDR3 length is 14 residues. The CDR3 nucleotides are TGTGCCAGCAGTGAGAGAGGGGAGAATCAGCCCCAGCATTTT. It is translated as CASSERGENQPQHF.

The J gene is TRBJ2-4, the V gene TRBV30, with D perhaps assigned TRBD1 or TRBD2 (7 bases each). Looked up from germline, CDR1 is GTSNPN and CDR2 is SVGIG (reference sequence). Trimming removed 2 bases at V and 1 base at J, with 18 bases between. CDR3 length: 17 residues. The CDR3 DNA reads TGTGCCTGGAGTCAGGGGGGGAAGGCTGTCGCCAAAAACATTCAGTACTTC. It is translated as CAWSQGGKAVAKNIQYF.

About this clone: Other nucleotide sequences in the sample specify the same CDR3. The chain recombines TRBV19 with TRBJ2-7, with 8 bases lining up with TRBD1. Germline-derived CDR1 and CDR2 are LNHDA and SQIVND (reference sequence). The CDR3 has 14 residues. Trimming at V came to 3 bases and at J to 0 bases, leaving 1 base not matched to a gene. DNA for the CDR3: TGTGCCAGTAGTATTGGGACAGGCTCCTACGAGCAGTACTTC. This translates into CASSIGTGSYEQYF.

This chain's CDR3 is CASSGGTDQPQHF. CDR3 nucleotide sequence: TGTGCCAGCAGCGGCGGGACAGATCAGCCCCAGCATTTT. This chain uses TRBV5-6 with TRBJ1-5; 7 bases line up with TRBD1. The CDR3 contains 13 residues. The V gene end was trimmed by 4 bases and the J gene end by 5 bases; junction bases not matched to a gene: 3. Germline values: CDR1 SGHDT, CDR2 YYEEEE.

Details on this clone: Other nucleotide sequences from this sample produce the same CDR3. The chain carries TRBV6-1 and TRBJ1-4, with D unclear. This CDR3 comprises 15 residues. Germline CDR1 is MNHNS and CDR2 is SASEGT. V was trimmed by 0 bases and J by 2 bases, leaving 7 bases between them. The CDR3 is CASSEAGGTNEKLFF. CDR3 nucleotide sequence: TGTGCCAGCAGTGAAGCGGGAGGCACTAATGAAAAACTGTTTTTT.

CDR3: CASSQVGTASQETQYF. CDR3 DNA: TGTGCCAGCAGCCAAGTCGGAACCGCGAGCCAAGAGACCCAGTACTTC. The rearrangement joins TRBV4-2 to TRBJ2-5; D is ambiguous. In germline, CDR1 is LGHNA, CDR2 YNFKEQ. The CDR3 covers 16 residues. The V end was cut by 1 base, the J end by 1 base, with 13 bases between.

The chain employs TRBV4-1 and TRBJ2-3, with D tentatively TRBD1 (6 bases). The CDR3 has 18 residues. Trimming pared 0 bases from V and 5 bases from J, leaving 21 bases between. The germline V gene has CDR1 MGHRA and CDR2 YSYEKL. CDR3 residues: CASSQEAAGAKRIDTQYF. The CDR3 nucleotides are TGCGCCAGCAGCCAAGAAGCGGCAGGGGCGAAACGTATAGATACGCAGTATTTT.

This clone showed up just a few times. This chain links TRBV27 with TRBJ2-7, with 9 bases lining up with TRBD1. This CDR3 region has 14 residues. Germline values: CDR1 MNHEY, CDR2 SMNVEV (reference sequence). V lost 8 bases, J lost 0 bases, and 5 bases stayed unmatched. The CDR3 region is CASQGQGDSYEQYF. In DNA form, the CDR3 reads TGTGCCAGCCAGGGACAGGGCGACTCCTACGAGCAGTACTTC.

The chain carries TRBV11-2 and TRBJ1-2; tentatively, D is TRBD1 (5 bases). Germline values: CDR1 SGHAT, CDR2 FQNNGV. The V end lost 7 bases, the J end lost 0 bases, and 9 bases lay between the germline ends. CDR3 length equals 13 residues. The CDR3 sequence is CASNTGANYGYTF. The CDR3 coding sequence is TGTGCCAGCAACACGGGGGCTAACTATGGCTACACCTTC.

Here the CDR3 DNA reads TGCGCCAGCAGCCCGAAGGGGGACACTGAAGCTTTCTTT. It encodes CASSPKGDTEAFF. The chain couples TRBV5-1 to TRBJ1-1; possibly TRBD1 for D (6 bases). The germline gives CDR1 SGHRS, CDR2 YFSETQ. CDR3 length: 13 amino acids. V was pared by 4 bases and J by 3 bases, with 10 bases between.